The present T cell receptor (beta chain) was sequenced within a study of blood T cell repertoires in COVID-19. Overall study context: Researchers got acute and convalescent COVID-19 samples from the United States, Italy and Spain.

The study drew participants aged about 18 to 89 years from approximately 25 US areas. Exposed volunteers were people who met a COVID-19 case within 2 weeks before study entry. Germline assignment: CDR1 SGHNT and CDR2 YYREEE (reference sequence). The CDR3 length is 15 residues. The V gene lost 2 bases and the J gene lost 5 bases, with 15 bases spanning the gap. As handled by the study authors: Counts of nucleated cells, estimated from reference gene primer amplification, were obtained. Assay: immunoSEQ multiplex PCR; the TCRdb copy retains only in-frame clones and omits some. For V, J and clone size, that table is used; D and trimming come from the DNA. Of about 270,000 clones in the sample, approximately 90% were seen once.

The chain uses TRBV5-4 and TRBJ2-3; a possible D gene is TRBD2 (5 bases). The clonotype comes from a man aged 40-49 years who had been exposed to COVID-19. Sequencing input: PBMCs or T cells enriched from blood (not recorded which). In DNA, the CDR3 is TGTGCCAGCAGCTTTGGACTGGTTGGGGAAGATACGCAGTATTTT. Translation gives CASSFGLVGEDTQYF.